This T cell receptor (beta chain) was profiled in a study of STAT5B mutations in CD4+ large granular lymphocyte leukemia. Worth noting for this clone: The target antigen is unknown.

Regarding the study as a whole: Approximately 25% of private leukemic clonotypes occurred rarely in other patients' non-leukemic repertoires. TRBV06-family usage was enriched in top patient clones (8/27) versus controls (2/35). Patient CD4-sorted repertoires stayed more clonal than healthy ones after leukemic-clone removal.

TCRdb keeps only in-frame clones here, not all; method: immunoSEQ multiplex PCR. The sample records about 32,000 clones, 60% to 80% being singletons. This CDR3 is built from 15 residues. V was trimmed by 6 bases and J by 4 bases, leaving 16 bases between them. Germline assignment: CDR1 SGHRS and CDR2 YFSETQ. This clonotype originated in a human donor in good health. V usage is TRBV5-1 and J usage is TRBJ2-2; D gene uncertain. Sequenced sample: CD4+ T cells from blood buffy coats. CDR3 amino acids: CASTLQPQGTGELFF. The CDR3 coding sequence is TGCGCCAGCACTTTGCAACCGCAAGGCACCGGGGAGCTGTTTTTT.